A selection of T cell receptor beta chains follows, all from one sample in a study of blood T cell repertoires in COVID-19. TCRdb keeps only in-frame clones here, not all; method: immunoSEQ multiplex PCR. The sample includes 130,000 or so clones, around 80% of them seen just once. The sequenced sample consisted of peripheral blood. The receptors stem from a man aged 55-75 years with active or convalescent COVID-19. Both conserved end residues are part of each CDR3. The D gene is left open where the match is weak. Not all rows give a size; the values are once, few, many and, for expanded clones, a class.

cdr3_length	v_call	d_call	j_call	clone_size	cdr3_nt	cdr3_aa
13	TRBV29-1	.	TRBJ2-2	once	TGCAGCGTTGAGAGGGGGGGACCCGGGGAGCTGTTTTTT	CSVERGGPGELFF
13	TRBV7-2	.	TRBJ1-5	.	TGTGCCAGCAGCCTTTATAGAGGCCAGCCCCAGCATTTT	CASSLYRGQPQHF
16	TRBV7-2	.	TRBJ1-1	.	TGTGCCAGCAGCTTAGCAGCGCCAGGGTCGAACACTGAAGCTTTCTTT	CASSLAAPGSNTEAFF
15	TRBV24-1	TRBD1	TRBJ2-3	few	TGTGCCACCGGGGGCCGGGACAGGGCAACAGATACGCAGTATTTT	CATGGRDRATDTQYF
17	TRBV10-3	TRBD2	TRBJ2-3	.	TGTGCCATCAAGCCAGGGACTAGCGGGATCTTGACAGATACGCAGTATTTT	CAIKPGTSGILTDTQYF
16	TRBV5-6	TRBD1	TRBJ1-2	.	TGTGCCAGCAGCCCGGGACAGGGGACCTATGGCTATGGCTACACCTTC	CASSPGQGTYGYGYTF
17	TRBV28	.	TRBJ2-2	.	TGTGCCAGCAGTTTCGTCCCCAGGGACATCATAACCGGGGAGCTGTTTTTT	CASSFVPRDIITGELFF
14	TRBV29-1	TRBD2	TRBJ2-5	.	TGCAGCGTGACTGGGACTAGCGGGAGGGAGACCCAGTACTTC	CSVTGTSGRETQYF
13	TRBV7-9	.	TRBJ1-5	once	TGTGCCAGCAGCTTCTCGGGAAATCAGCCCCAGCATTTT	CASSFSGNQPQHF
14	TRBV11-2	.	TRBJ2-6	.	TGTGCCAGCAGCTTACAGGGTGGGGCCAACGTCCTGACTTTC	CASSLQGGANVLTF
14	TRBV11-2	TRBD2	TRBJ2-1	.	TGTGCCAGCAGCTTGTGGGAGGGCGCTTATGAGCAGTTCTTC	CASSLWEGAYEQFF
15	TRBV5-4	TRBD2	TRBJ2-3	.	TGTGCCAGCAGCTTTAGCGGGTCCGGCACAGATACGCAGTATTTT	CASSFSGSGTDTQYF
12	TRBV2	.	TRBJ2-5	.	TGTGCCAGCAGTGAATGGAGGGAGACCCAGTACTTC	CASSEWRETQYF
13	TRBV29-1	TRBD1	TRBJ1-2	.	TGCAGCGTCGGGGGACAGGGAGGGTATGGCTACACCTTC	CSVGGQGGYGYTF
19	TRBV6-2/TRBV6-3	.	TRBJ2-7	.	TGTGCCAGCAGTTCCCCCCCTCCGTCCACATACCCCAGGGCCTACGAGCAGTACTTC	CASSSPPPSTYPRAYEQYF
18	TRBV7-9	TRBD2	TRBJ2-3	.	TGTGCCAGCAGCCCCTGGGGTGGACTAGCGGGAAGGACAGATACGCAGTATTTT	CASSPWGGLAGRTDTQYF
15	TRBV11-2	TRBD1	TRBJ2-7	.	TGTGCCAGCAGCATAACAGGGGACGGCCACTACGAGCAGTACTTC	CASSITGDGHYEQYF
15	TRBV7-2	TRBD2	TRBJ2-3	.	TGTGCCAGCAGCTTAGATTGGGGGAGGGCAGATACGCAGTATTTT	CASSLDWGRADTQYF
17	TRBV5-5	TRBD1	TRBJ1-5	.	TGTGCCAGCAGCCTAACGGGACAGTTTGACGGGATTCAGCCCCAGCATTTT	CASSLTGQFDGIQPQHF
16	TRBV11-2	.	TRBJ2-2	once	TGTGCCAGCAGCTACTTACTAGGAGGGCCGATCGGGGAGCTGTTTTTT	CASSYLLGGPIGELFF
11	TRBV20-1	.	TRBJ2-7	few	TGCAGTGCTCGAGTCCGGTACGAGCAGTACTTC	CSARVRYEQYF
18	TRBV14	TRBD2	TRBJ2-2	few	TGTGCCAGCAGCCTAGAGACTAGCGTCCGGGTTAAAACCGGGGAGCTGTTTTTT	CASSLETSVRVKTGELFF
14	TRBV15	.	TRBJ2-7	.	TGTGCCACCAGCAAAGAGGGCACATCCTACGAGCAGTACTTC	CATSKEGTSYEQYF
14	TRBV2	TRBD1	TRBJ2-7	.	TGTGCCAGCAGTGAGGGACAGGGATTCTACGAGCAGTACTTC	CASSEGQGFYEQYF
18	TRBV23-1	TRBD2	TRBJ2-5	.	TGCGCCAGCAGTCACTCGAGCACTAGCGGGAGGATTGTAGAGACCCAGTACTTC	CASSHSSTSGRIVETQYF
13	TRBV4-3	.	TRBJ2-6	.	TGCGCCTCTAGGGGCTCTGGGGCCAACGTCCTGACTTTC	CASRGSGANVLTF
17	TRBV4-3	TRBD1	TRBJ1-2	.	TGCGCCAGCAGCTTCCGGACAGGGGGACGAGTTAGCTATGGCTACACCTTC	CASSFRTGGRVSYGYTF
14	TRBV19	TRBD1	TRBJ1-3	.	TGTGCCAGTACGCGGACAGGTTCTGGAAACACCATATATTTT	CASTRTGSGNTIYF
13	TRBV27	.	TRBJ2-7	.	TGTGCCAGCAGCCGGCTGAGCGGCCGCGAGCAGTACTTC	CASSRLSGREQYF
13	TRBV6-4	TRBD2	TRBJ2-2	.	TGTGCCAGCAGCAGCGGGAGGTCCGGGGAGCTGTTTTTT	CASSSGRSGELFF
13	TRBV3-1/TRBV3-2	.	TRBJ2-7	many	TGTGCCAGCAGTCTCGAACAGGGCTACGAGCAGTACTTC	CASSLEQGYEQYF
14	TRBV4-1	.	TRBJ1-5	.	TGCGCCAGCAGCCCTCAACAGTACAATCAGCCCCAGCATTTT	CASSPQQYNQPQHF
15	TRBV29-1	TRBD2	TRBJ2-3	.	TGCAGCGTTGCGGGCTCTAGCGGGAGAACAGATACGCAGTATTTT	CSVAGSSGRTDTQYF
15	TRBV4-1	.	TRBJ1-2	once	TGCGCCAGCAGCCAAGATGGGCTGGGGGGCTATGGCTACACCTTC	CASSQDGLGGYGYTF
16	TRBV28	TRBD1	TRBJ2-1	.	TGTGCCAGCAGTAGGGGACCGGGACAGGCTTACAATGAGCAGTTCTTC	CASSRGPGQAYNEQFF
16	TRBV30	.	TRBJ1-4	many	TGTGCCTGGCGGATGGGCAGGGAAGCAACTAATGAAAAACTGTTTTTT	CAWRMGREATNEKLFF
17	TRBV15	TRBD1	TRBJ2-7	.	TGTGCCACCAGCAGAGAAGGACAGGGCGAAAGCTCCTACGAGCAGTACTTC	CATSREGQGESSYEQYF
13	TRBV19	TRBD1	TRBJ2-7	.	TGTGCCAGTAGTATAGTACAGGGGCACGGGCAGTACTTC	CASSIVQGHGQYF
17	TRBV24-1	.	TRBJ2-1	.	TGTGCCACCAGTGATCCCCGGAGGGGAGCGGCCGACAATGAGCAGTTCTTC	CATSDPRRGAADNEQFF
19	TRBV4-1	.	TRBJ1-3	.	TGCGCCAGCAGCCCTAACTTATCAGCGGGGACACGGTCTGGAAACACCATATATTTT	CASSPNLSAGTRSGNTIYF
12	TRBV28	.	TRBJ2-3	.	TGTGCCAGCCTTCGCAGGGGAGATACGCAGTATTTT	CASLRRGDTQYF
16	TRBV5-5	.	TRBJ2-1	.	TGTGCCAGCAGCTTCCAACCGGGAAGCTCCTACAATGAGCAGTTCTTC	CASSFQPGSSYNEQFF
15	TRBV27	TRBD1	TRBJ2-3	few	TGTGCCAGCAGTGATCGGGACAGGGAAGTACATACGCAGTATTTT	CASSDRDREVHTQYF
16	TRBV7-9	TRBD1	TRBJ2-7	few	TGTGCCAGCAGCCTAGCTCGACAGGGGCTTGTCTACGAGCAGTACTTC	CASSLARQGLVYEQYF
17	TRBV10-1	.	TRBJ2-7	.	TGCGCCACCAGTCTGGCCGGGACCGAGCGGGCCACCTACGAGCAGTACTTC	CATSLAGTERATYEQYF
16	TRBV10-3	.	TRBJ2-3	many	TGTGCCATCAGTGAGATAGCAGGGGAGAGCACAGATACGCAGTATTTT	CAISEIAGESTDTQYF
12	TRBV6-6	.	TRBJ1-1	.	TGTGCCAGCAGTTATTCGGGGTTGATAGCTTTCTTT	CASSYSGLIAFF
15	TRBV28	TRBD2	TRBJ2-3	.	TGTGCCAGCAGTTTCTTCGGGAGGATGACAGATACGCAGTATTTT	CASSFFGRMTDTQYF
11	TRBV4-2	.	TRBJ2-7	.	TGTGCCAGCAGCCAAGGAGTAGAGCAGTACTTC	CASSQGVEQYF
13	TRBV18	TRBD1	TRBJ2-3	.	TGTGCCAGCTCGGACAGGGGCATAGATACGCAGTATTTT	CASSDRGIDTQYF